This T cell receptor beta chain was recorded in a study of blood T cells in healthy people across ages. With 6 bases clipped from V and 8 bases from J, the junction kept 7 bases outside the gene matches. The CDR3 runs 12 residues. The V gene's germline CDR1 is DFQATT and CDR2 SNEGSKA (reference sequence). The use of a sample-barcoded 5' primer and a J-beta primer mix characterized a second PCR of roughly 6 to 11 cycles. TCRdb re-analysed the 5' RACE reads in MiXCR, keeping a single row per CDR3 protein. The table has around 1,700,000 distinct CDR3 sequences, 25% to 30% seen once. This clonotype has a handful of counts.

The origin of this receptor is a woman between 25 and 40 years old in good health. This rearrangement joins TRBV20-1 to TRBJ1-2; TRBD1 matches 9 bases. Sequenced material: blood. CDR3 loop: CSAQPGQGGYTF. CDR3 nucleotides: TGCAGTGCGCAACCGGGACAGGGAGGCTACACCTTC.